This is a list of T cell receptor beta chains from one sample in a study of T cell repertoires in ileal Crohn's disease. Measured with immunoSEQ multiplex PCR; TCRdb has only the in-frame clones, and not every one. The repertoire consists of 15,000 or so clones, with almost 90% occurring once and the leading ten covering around 5.6%. The sequenced sample was ileal tissue. The receptors were gathered from an adult with Crohn's disease. CDR3s include the opening cysteine and the closing phenylalanine or tryptophan. Each record gives: J gene, clone size, V gene, D gene, CDR3 DNA, CDR3 protein. A D gene is named only where the DNA matches it firmly. Size is stated for part of the rows, as once, few or many counts, or as a class when the clone is expanded.

TRBJ2-3 | - | TRBV7-2 | - | TGTGCCAGCAGCCCATTCGGTGTGAGCACAGATACGCAGTATTTT | CASSPFGVSTDTQYF
TRBJ2-3 | - | TRBV5-1 | TRBD2 | TGCGCCAGCAGCCTCTGGACTAGCGGGAGTACAGATACGCAGTATTTT | CASSLWTSGSTDTQYF
TRBJ2-3 | - | TRBV7-3 | TRBD2 | TGTGCCAGCAGCTTCAGCGGGAGTGATACGCAGTATTTT | CASSFSGSDTQYF
TRBJ2-3 | - | TRBV7-2 | - | TGTGCCAGCGGGCAGGGTGGGGTAGATACGCAGTATTTT | CASGQGGVDTQYF
TRBJ2-2 | - | TRBV28 | - | TGTGCCAGCAGTTTCGGGACAACGGGGGAGCTGTTTTTT | CASSFGTTGELFF
TRBJ1-1 | - | TRBV11-2 | - | TGTGCCAGCAGCTTAGATGGCAGGACTGAAGCTTTCTTT | CASSLDGRTEAFF
TRBJ2-5 | - | TRBV10-3 | - | TGTGCCACCTCCCCAGGGCTAAACCAAGAGACCCAGTACTTC | CATSPGLNQETQYF
TRBJ1-2 | - | TRBV7-2 | - | TGTGCCAGCAGCTTTGGATCGGGCAGGGCGGTTGGCTACACCTTC | CASSFGSGRAVGYTF
TRBJ1-2 | - | TRBV2 | - | TGTGCCAGCAGTGGTTTGGAGGGATATGGCTACACCTTC | CASSGLEGYGYTF
TRBJ2-1 | - | TRBV18 | TRBD1 | TGTGCCAGCTCACCAGGGACAGGGTATGGCAATGAGCAGTTCTTC | CASSPGTGYGNEQFF
TRBJ1-1 | - | TRBV10-2 | - | TGCGCCAGCAGTGATTGGGGGGCTGAAGCTTTCTTT | CASSDWGAEAFF
TRBJ2-7 | - | TRBV18 | - | TGTGCCAGCTCTCGGACTCGGTCCTACGAGCAGTACTTC | CASSRTRSYEQYF
TRBJ2-5 | - | TRBV13 | - | TGTGCCAGCAGCCCCCGTGGCCGCCAAGAGACCCAGTACTTC | CASSPRGRQETQYF
TRBJ2-7 | - | TRBV7-9 | TRBD2 | TGTGCCAGCAGCCCACTACGTACTAGCGAGCGACTCTCCAACTACGAGCAGTACTTC | CASSPLRTSERLSNYEQYF
TRBJ1-5 | - | TRBV19 | - | TGTGCCAGTAGCCCGGGGCGGGGGCAAGTGGGTCAGCCCCAGCATTTT | CASSPGRGQVGQPQHF
TRBJ2-3 | - | TRBV5-1 | TRBD2 | TGCGCCAGCAGCTCTCGGACTAGCGGGAGGGTGGGAGATACGCAGTATTTT | CASSSRTSGRVGDTQYF
TRBJ2-4 | - | TRBV7-9 | TRBD2 | TGTGCCAGCAGCTTACCGGCGGGGCCTCGGGAGGTTCAGTACTTC | CASSLPAGPREVQYF
TRBJ2-2 | - | TRBV18 | TRBD2 | TGTGCCAGCTCACCACAGCGGGGAGGAATAAACACCGGGGAGCTGTTTTTT | CASSPQRGGINTGELFF
TRBJ2-7 | - | TRBV19 | TRBD2 | TGTGCCAGTAGTACCCAGGGACTAGGGACCTACGAGCAGTACTTC | CASSTQGLGTYEQYF
TRBJ1-1 | - | TRBV6-5 | - | TGTGCCAGCAAGATATGGAGGGGCGGTCGAGCTTTCTTT | CASKIWRGGRAFF
TRBJ2-2 | - | TRBV6-5 | - | TGTGCCAGCACCACCTTAGACGGGGAGCTGTTTTTT | CASTTLDGELFF
TRBJ2-5 | - | TRBV5-6 | TRBD2 | TGTGCCAGCAGCAAAACCGGGACTAGCGGGAGGAAGACCCAGTACTTC | CASSKTGTSGRKTQYF
TRBJ2-2 | - | TRBV18 | - | TGTGCCAGCCGTCCGGGGGTGGACACCGGGGAGCTGTTTTTT | CASRPGVDTGELFF
TRBJ1-1 | - | TRBV29-1 | - | TGCAGCGCCCTAACAGGGTCGGGAACTGAAGCTTTCTTT | CSALTGSGTEAFF
TRBJ2-5 | - | TRBV10-3 | - | TGTGCCATCAGTCTTCAGGGAATGGAGACCCAGTACTTC | CAISLQGMETQYF
TRBJ1-3 | - | TRBV11-2 | - | TGTGCCAGCAGCCCACAGGTCGACTCTGGAAACACCATATATTTT | CASSPQVDSGNTIYF
TRBJ2-5 | - | TRBV6-5 | - | TGTGCCAGCAGTCTAATGGACTCACAATGGGGGACCCAGTACTTC | CASSLMDSQWGTQYF
TRBJ2-2 | - | TRBV19 | TRBD2 | TGTGCCAGTAGTCCCGGGACTAGTGGCACCGGGGAGCTGTTTTTT | CASSPGTSGTGELFF
TRBJ2-1 | - | TRBV7-7 | - | TGTGCTAGCAGCTTAGGGGGACTATACAATGAGCAGTTCTTC | CASSLGGLYNEQFF
TRBJ1-2 | - | TRBV7-9 | TRBD1 | TGTGCCAGCAGCCTACTGGGACAGGGGGGCTATGGCTACACCTTC | CASSLLGQGGYGYTF
TRBJ1-2 | - | TRBV6-5 | TRBD1 | TGTGCCAGCAGTTCTCCGGGACAGGGGACCTATGGCTACACCTTC | CASSSPGQGTYGYTF
TRBJ2-5 | - | TRBV2 | - | TGTGCCAGCGGACTAGGGTTCCGGGACAAGGTTACCCAGTACTTC | CASGLGFRDKVTQYF
TRBJ2-7 | - | TRBV19 | TRBD1 | TGTGCCAGTAGTAAGCTAGACAGGGGGTTCTACGAGCAGTACTTC | CASSKLDRGFYEQYF
TRBJ2-7 | - | TRBV6-6 | - | TGTGCCAGCAGTTACGTAAACGAGCAGTACTTC | CASSYVNEQYF
TRBJ2-7 | - | TRBV5-4 | TRBD2 | TGTGCCAGCAGCCCCGGGGGGACTAGCGCGTTAGGGGAGCAGTACTTC | CASSPGGTSALGEQYF
TRBJ2-7 | - | TRBV7-2 | TRBD2 | TGTGCCAGCAGCTTCTGGACTAGTGAATACGAGCAGTACTTC | CASSFWTSEYEQYF
TRBJ2-7 | once | TRBV20-1 | TRBD1 | TGCAGTGCTAGGACAGGGTACGAGCAGTACTTC | CSARTGYEQYF